Sequencing of this TCR beta chain was carried out in a study of T cells in localized non-small cell lung cancer. Study findings and constraints: Maximal T cell clonality occurred in uninvolved adjacent lung, with tumor ranking below it. Only one tumor region was sequenced, so heterogeneity remains possible.

Data came from immunoSEQ multiplex PCR; TCRdb stores just in-frame clones and leaves some out. The top ten clones hold 15% to 20% of a sample with around 6,000 clones, about nine tenths of them seen once. CDR3 length: 15 residues. Comments on this clone: Its matching antigen is unknown.

The sequencing used peripheral blood, collected before any cancer treatment. This receptor was taken from a male donor older than 55 with stage I lung adenocarcinoma. The V call is TRBV21-1, the J call TRBJ2-7; whether TRBD1, the table's D call, matches the DNA was not checked. TRBV21-1 is labeled a pseudogene. The CDR3 sequence: CASSHRNCRGHEQYV. The CDR3 nucleotides read TGTGCCAGCAGCCATAGGAATTGTAGGGGGCACGAGCAGTACGTC.